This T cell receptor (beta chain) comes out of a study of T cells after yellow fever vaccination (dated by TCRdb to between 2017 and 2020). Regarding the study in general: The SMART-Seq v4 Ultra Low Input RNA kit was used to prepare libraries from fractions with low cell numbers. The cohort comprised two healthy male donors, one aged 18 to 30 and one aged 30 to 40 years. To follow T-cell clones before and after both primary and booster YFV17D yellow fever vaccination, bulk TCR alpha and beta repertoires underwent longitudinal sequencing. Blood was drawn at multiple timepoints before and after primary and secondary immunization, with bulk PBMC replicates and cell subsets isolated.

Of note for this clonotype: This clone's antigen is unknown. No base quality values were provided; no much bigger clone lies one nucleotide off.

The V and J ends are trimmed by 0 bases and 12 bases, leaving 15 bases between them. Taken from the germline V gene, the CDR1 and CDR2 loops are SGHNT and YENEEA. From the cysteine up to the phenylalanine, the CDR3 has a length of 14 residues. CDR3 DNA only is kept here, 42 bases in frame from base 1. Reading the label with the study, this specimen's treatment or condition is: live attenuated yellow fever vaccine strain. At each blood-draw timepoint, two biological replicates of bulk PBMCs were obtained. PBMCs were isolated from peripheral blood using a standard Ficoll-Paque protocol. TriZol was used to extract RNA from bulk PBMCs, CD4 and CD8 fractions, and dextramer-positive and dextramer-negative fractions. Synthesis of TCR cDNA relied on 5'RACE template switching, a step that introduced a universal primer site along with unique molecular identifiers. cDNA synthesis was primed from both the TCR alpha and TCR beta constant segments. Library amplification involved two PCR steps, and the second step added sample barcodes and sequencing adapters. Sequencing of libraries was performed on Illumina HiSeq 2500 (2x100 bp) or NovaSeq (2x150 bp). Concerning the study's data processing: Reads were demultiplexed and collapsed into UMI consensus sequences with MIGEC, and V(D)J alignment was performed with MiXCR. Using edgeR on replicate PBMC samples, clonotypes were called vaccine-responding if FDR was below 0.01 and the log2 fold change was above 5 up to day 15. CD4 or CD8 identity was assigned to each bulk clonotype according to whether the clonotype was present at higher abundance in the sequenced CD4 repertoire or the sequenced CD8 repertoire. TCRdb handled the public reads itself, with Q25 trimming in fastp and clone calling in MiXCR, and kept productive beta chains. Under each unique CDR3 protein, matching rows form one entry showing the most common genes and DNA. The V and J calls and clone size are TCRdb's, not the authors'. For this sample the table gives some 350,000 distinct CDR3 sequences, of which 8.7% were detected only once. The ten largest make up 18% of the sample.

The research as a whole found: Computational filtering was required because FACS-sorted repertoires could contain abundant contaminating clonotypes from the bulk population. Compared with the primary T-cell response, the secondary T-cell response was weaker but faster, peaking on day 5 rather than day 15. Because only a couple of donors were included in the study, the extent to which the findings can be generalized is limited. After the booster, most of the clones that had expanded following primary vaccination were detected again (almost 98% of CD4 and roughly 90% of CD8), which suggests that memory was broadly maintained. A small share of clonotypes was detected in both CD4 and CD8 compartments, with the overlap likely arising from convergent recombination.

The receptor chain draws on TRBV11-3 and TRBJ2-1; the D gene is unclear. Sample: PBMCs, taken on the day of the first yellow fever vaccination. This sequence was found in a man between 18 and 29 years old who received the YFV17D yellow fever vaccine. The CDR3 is CASSLDLGTPRQFF. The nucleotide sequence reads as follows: TGTGCCAGCAGCTTAGATCTGGGAACACCACGGCAGTTCTTC. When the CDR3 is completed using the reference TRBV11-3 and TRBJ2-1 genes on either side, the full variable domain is EAGVVQSPRYKIIEKKQPVAFWCNPISGHNTLYWYLQNLGQGPELLIRYENEEAVDDSQLPKDRFSAERLKGVDSTLKIQPAELGDSAVYLCASSLDLGTPRQFFGPGTRLTVL.